This TCR beta chain appears in the sequencing data of a study of T cell clones after liver transplantation. The overall study: In this trial, immunosuppression withdrawal was attempted within 2 years of liver transplant. TCRbeta sequencing after a pre-transplant mixed lymphocyte reaction identified graft-donor-reactive clones, later tracked in post-transplant blood. Findings and caveats of the study: These preliminary findings come from unstandardized post-transplant sampling times. A significant post-transplant drop in circulating graft-donor-reactive CD4 TCRbeta sequences occurred in most of the 8 subjects.

Here immunoSEQ multiplex PCR was the method, and the copy in TCRdb shows in-frame clones only, minus some. The sample lists fewer than 7,000 clones, over 70% occurring once. V was shortened by 4 bases and J by 7 bases, with 5 bases between the two germline ends. CDR1 is MDHEN and CDR2 is SYDVKM in the germline V gene. This CDR3 has 11 residues. Remarks on this clone: Its antigen is undetermined.

Sample: CD8+ T cells from blood, taken about 46 months after liver transplant. The V and J genes are TRBV28 and TRBJ1-5; D uncertain. The source is a human patient who received a liver transplant. The T cells may partly be graft donor cells. The CDR3 reads CASSSRQPQHF. In DNA, the CDR3 is TGTGCCAGCAGTTCAAGACAGCCCCAGCATTTT.